This TCR beta chain was sequenced during a study of blood T cell repertoires in COVID-19. The protocol was immunoSEQ multiplex PCR, while the TCRdb copy is restricted to in-frame clones and leaves out a portion. This sample yields fewer than 300,000 clones, of which 75% to 95% are seen a single time; 0.95% to 1.2% belongs to the top ten. This clone was found once. Individuals aged roughly 18 to 95 years were recruited from around 22 US areas. The V gene's germline CDR1 is SGHAT and CDR2 FQNNGV. The V end lost 4 bases, the J end lost 2 bases, and 14 bases lay between the germline ends. This CDR3 contains 16 residues.

The chain links TRBV11-2 to TRBJ2-2; the D is unclear. Sequences were obtained from PBMCs or T cells enriched from blood (not recorded which). This TCR derives from a woman aged 25 to 45 who had recovered from COVID-19. The CDR3 region has the DNA TGTGCCAGCAGCTCTACGGGTGTCAGAAACACCGGGGAGCTGTTTTTT. It specifies CASSSTGVRNTGELFF.